Below, 28 T cell receptor beta chains from the same sample are listed, as sequenced in a study of cytomegalovirus exposure and HLA in healthy donors. Clones were sequenced by immunoSEQ multiplex PCR, and TCRdb holds only the in-frame ones, with some missing. The sample consists of around 150,000 clones, around 89% of them appearing once. The sequenced sample was PBMCs. These receptors originate from a man between 18 and 35 years old in good health and CMV-seronegative.

This clone was found a few times. The chain recombines TRBV5-4 with TRBJ2-6, with D possibly being TRBD1 (5 bases). The CDR3 consists of 17 residues. Trimming cost V 0 bases and J 0 bases, with 10 bases left between them. Germline V gives CDR1 SGHNT, CDR2 YYREEE (reference sequence). CDR3 coding DNA: TGTGCCAGCAGCTTGGTCGACAGTAGCTCTGGGGCCAACGTCCTGACTTTC. Translating gives CASSLVDSSSGANVLTF.

This clone appeared once. The V call is TRBV5-1, the J call TRBJ1-1, with unresolved D. The CDR3 spans 13 residues. The germline CDR1 and CDR2 sequences are SGHRS and YFSETQ. Trimming cost V 0 bases and J 5 bases, with 8 bases left between them. In DNA, the CDR3 is TGCGCCAGCAGCTTGGCCTGGGCAACTGAAGCTTTCTTT. It is translated as CASSLAWATEAFF.

The V and J genes are TRBV4-1 and TRBJ1-3; D is perhaps TRBD1 (5 bases). The V end was cut by 5 bases, the J end by 2 bases, with 13 bases between. The V gene's germline CDR1 is MGHRA and CDR2 YSYEKL. CDR3 length equals 15 residues. CDR3 bases: TGCGCCAGCAGCACCGCGGGGACTACTGGAAACACCATATATTTT. Residues: CASSTAGTTGNTIYF.

This rearrangement joins TRBV7-2 to TRBJ2-2, with TRBD2 matching over 13 bases. With V trimmed by 5 bases and J by 5 bases, 2 bases remained unmatched. The CDR3 totals 15 residues. Germline lookup yields CDR1 SGHTA and CDR2 FQGNSA. The CDR3 protein is CASSPGLAGTGELFF. In DNA form, the CDR3 reads TGTGCCAGCAGCCCGGGACTAGCGGGGACCGGGGAGCTGTTTTTT. Looking up the rest from reference TRBV7-2 and TRBJ2-2 gives the full variable domain: GAGVSQSPSNKVTEKGKDVELRCDPISGHTALYWYRQSLGQGLEFLIYFQGNSAPDKSGLPSDRFSAERTGGSVSTLTIQRTQQEDSAVYLCASSPGLAGTGELFFGEGSRLTVL.

V and J are TRBV7-9 and TRBJ2-7; 12 bases are shared with TRBD2. CDR3 length equals 15 residues. V lost 5 bases to trimming and J lost 4 bases; unmatched junction nucleotides: 6. Germline-derived CDR1 and CDR2 are SEHNR and FQNEAQ (reference sequence). The chain's CDR3 is CASSGGTSGYYEQYF. CDR3 nucleotides: TGTGCCAGCAGCGGGGGGACTAGCGGGTATTACGAGCAGTACTTC. The variable domain in full, with the rest retrieved from reference TRBV7-9 and TRBJ2-7, is DTGVSQNPRHKITKRGQNVTFRCDPISEHNRLYWYRQTLGQGPEFLTYFQNEAQLEKSRLLSDRFSAERPKGSFSTLEIQRTEQGDSAMYLCASSGGTSGYYEQYFGPGTRLTVT.

DNA for the CDR3: TGTGCCAGCAGTCGGACAGGGTTTGGCTACACCTTC. Translation: CASSRTGFGYTF. The rearrangement uses TRBV28 and TRBJ1-2, with 8 nucleotides matching TRBD1. Germline V gives CDR1 MDHEN, CDR2 SYDVKM. V was clipped by 5 bases and J by 7 bases; unmatched bases: 3. The CDR3 runs 12 residues.

The chain employs TRBV5-4 and TRBJ1-3; 8 bases are shared with TRBD1. The germline V gene has CDR1 SGHNT and CDR2 YYREEE (reference sequence). V shed 4 bases and J 0 bases; nucleotides not matched to a gene: 3. The CDR3 has 15 amino acids. In nucleotides, the CDR3 is TGTGCCAGCAGCCGGACAGGGAGCTCTGGAAACACCATATATTTT. Its translation is CASSRTGSSGNTIYF.

This chain connects TRBV7-2 to TRBJ1-2; possible D gene TRBD1, 6 bases. The CDR3 runs 15 residues. The V and J ends lost 1 base and 2 bases respectively, with 11 bases between them. Per the germline V gene, CDR1 is SGHTA and CDR2 is FQGNSA. The CDR3 bases are TGTGCCAGCAGCTTAGTCTCAGGGGCCAACTATGGCTACACCTTC. Its translation is CASSLVSGANYGYTF.

The chain carries TRBV28 and TRBJ1-4, with D perhaps TRBD1 (6 bases). The CDR3 covers 16 residues. CDR1 and CDR2 (germline): MDHEN, SYDVKM. Deletions cut 5 bases from V and 4 bases from J, with 17 bases between. CDR3 amino acids: CASSAPQGLLNEKLFF. In DNA form, the CDR3 reads TGTGCCAGCAGTGCACCCCAGGGGCTTCTTAATGAAAAACTGTTTTTT. Variable domain in full (rest from reference TRBV28 and TRBJ1-4): DVKVTQSSRYLVKRTGEKVFLECVQDMDHENMFWYRQDPGLGLRLIYFSYDVKMKEKGDIPEGYSVSREKKERFSLILESASTNQTSMYLCASSAPQGLLNEKLFFGSGTQLSVL.

The chain carries TRBV5-6 and TRBJ1-2; TRBD1 matches 9 bases. V dropped 5 bases and J dropped 6; count of bases not matched to a gene: 8. This CDR3 comprises 14 residues. CDR1 SGHDT and CDR2 YYEEEE come from the germline V gene. The CDR3 sequence is CASSPLDRGNGYTF. CDR3 nucleotides: TGTGCCAGCAGTCCTCTAGACAGGGGGAATGGCTACACCTTC.

The V and J genes are TRBV5-1 and TRBJ2-5; a weak D match, TRBD2 (8 bases). From germline, CDR1 is SGHRS and CDR2 YFSETQ. The CDR3 contains 14 residues. The germline V and J ends were trimmed by 4 bases and 2 bases, with 12 bases remaining between them. The CDR3 sequence is CASSREGQQETQYF. The DNA of the CDR3 is TGCGCCAGCAGCCGGGAGGGACAGCAAGAGACCCAGTACTTC.

CDR3 residues: CASSLGESPLHF. CDR3 bases: TGTGCCAGCAGCTTAGGAGAATCACCCCTCCACTTT. The chain employs TRBV7-9 and TRBJ1-6; D uncertain. This CDR3 contains 12 residues. CDR1 and CDR2 from the germline V gene are SEHNR and FQNEAQ (reference sequence). Deletions cut 1 base from V and 10 bases from J, with 5 bases between.

V and J are TRBV5-6 and TRBJ2-5, with TRBD2 matching over 7 bases. The CDR3 sequence is 16 residues long. Germline V gene sequence: CDR1 SGHDT, CDR2 YYEEEE. After removal of 4 bases from V and 1 base from J, the junction contained 10 bases not matched to a gene. This CDR3 is CASSLWGGTGQETQYF. For the CDR3, the DNA is TGTGCCAGCAGCCTGTGGGGGGGTACAGGCCAAGAGACCCAGTACTTC.

The V gene is TRBV28, the J gene TRBJ2-5; D may be TRBD2 (5 bases). CDR3 length equals 13 residues. CDR1 MDHEN and CDR2 SYDVKM come from the germline V gene. Between the trimmed V and J ends, which lost 3 bases and 5 bases, there was a span of 10 bases. The chain's CDR3 is CASSFGRVETQYF. The CDR3 DNA reads TGTGCCAGCAGTTTCGGGCGGGTGGAGACCCAGTACTTC.

This rearrangement joins TRBV5-4 to TRBJ1-1; D is uncertain. CDR1 is SGHNT, CDR2 YYREEE, per germline (reference sequence). The CDR3 covers 14 residues. The V gene lost 2 bases and the J gene lost 7 bases, with 15 bases spanning the gap. CDR3 DNA: TGTGCCAGCAGCTTACTCCGGGAGACAATTGAAGCTTTCTTT. Translation gives CASSLLRETIEAFF.

This clone appeared a few times. The chain employs TRBV6-8 and TRBJ2-7, with 8 bases matching TRBD2. The germline CDR1 and CDR2 sequences are MNHGY and SAAAGT. CDR3 length equals 14 residues. J lost 1 base, V lost 7 bases, and 6 bases had no gene match. Written as DNA, the CDR3 is TGTGCCAGCAAATCGGGGGGGGAGTCCTACGAGCAGTACGTC. As protein: CASKSGGESYEQYV.

The chain uses TRBV19 and TRBJ2-4; D unclear. Trimming cost V 7 bases and J 10 bases, with 20 bases left between them. Germline V lookup: CDR1 LNHDA, CDR2 SQIVND (reference sequence). This CDR3 comprises 14 residues. In nucleotides, the CDR3 is TGTGCCAGTAAGCCCACAGAAGGTTGGAAGATTCAGTACTTC. As protein: CASKPTEGWKIQYF. The full variable domain, with the rest looked up from reference TRBV19 and TRBJ2-4, is DGGITQSPKYLFRKEGQNVTLSCEQNLNHDAMYWYRQDPGQGLRLIYYSQIVNDFQKGDIAEGYSVSREKKESFPLTVTSAQKNPTAFYLCASKPTEGWKIQYFGAGTRLSVL.

This sequence joins TRBV6-5 and TRBJ1-1, with D possibly TRBD1 on 5 matching bases. CDR1 is MNHEY, CDR2 SVGAGI, per germline. The germline V and J ends were trimmed by 0 bases and 1 base, with 9 bases remaining between them. The CDR3 is made up of 15 amino acids. The CDR3 sequence is CASSYSERGNTEAFF. The CDR3, as DNA: TGTGCCAGCAGTTACTCGGAAAGGGGGAACACTGAAGCTTTCTTT.

This clone has more than one count but fewer than ten. The chain has TRBV28 and TRBJ1-5; D is uncertain. Germline CDR1 MDHEN, CDR2 SYDVKM. The length of the CDR3 is 13 residues. Trimming left V 5 bases short and J 7 bases short, with 12 bases between. The CDR3 loop is CASSVSSGQPQHF. The DNA for the CDR3 is TGTGCCAGCAGTGTTTCTAGTGGCCAGCCCCAGCATTTT.

The chain combines TRBV5-4 with TRBJ2-5, with D perhaps TRBD1 (5 bases). V lost 4 bases and J lost 2, with 12 bases in between. This CDR3 region has 14 residues. CDR1 SGHNT and CDR2 YYREEE come from the germline V gene (reference sequence). The CDR3 nucleotides read TGTGCCAGCAGCACCAAGCAGGGTCAAGAGACCCAGTACTTC. Translating it yields CASSTKQGQETQYF. The full variable domain, in which reference TRBV5-4 and TRBJ2-5 provide the parts outside the CDR3, is ETGVTQSPTHLIKTRGQQVTLRCSSQSGHNTVSWYQQALGQGPQFIFQYYREEENGRGNFPPRFSGLQFPNYSSELNVNALELDDSALYLCASSTKQGQETQYFGPGTRLLVL.

This clone was seen just once. V and J are TRBV25-1 and TRBJ1-6; D perhaps matches TRBD1 (6 bases). Trimming removed 7 bases from V and 7 bases from J, with 14 bases in between. The CDR3 covers 14 residues. The germline V gene encodes CDR1 MGHDK and CDR2 SYGVNS. CDR3 residues: CASTGTRINSPLHF. The CDR3 DNA follows: TGTGCCAGCACCGGGACACGGATAAATTCACCCCTCCACTTT.

The chain employs TRBV7-5 and TRBJ1-2. TRBV7-5 is flagged as a pseudogene. The CDR3 covers 14 residues. The CDR3 spells CVRSLERLGRGYTF. The CDR3 nucleotides are TGTGTCAGAAGCTTAGAAAGGCTAGGTAGGGGCTACACCTTC.

The chain joins TRBV25-1 to TRBJ1-1; no clear D. The ends were cut back, 3 bases at V and 1 base at J, with 9 bases in the middle. This CDR3 is 14 amino acids long. Germline CDR1 MGHDK, CDR2 SYGVNS. The CDR3 sequence: CASSDAGGNTEAFF. DNA of the CDR3: TGTGCCAGCAGTGATGCGGGAGGGAACACTGAAGCTTTCTTT.

The rearrangement joins TRBV6-1 to TRBJ2-7, with D maybe TRBD1 (6 bases). The V gene lost 6 bases and the J gene lost 3 bases, with 18 bases spanning the gap. This CDR3 is built from 15 residues. The germline CDR1 and CDR2 sequences are MNHNS and SASEGT. The CDR3 loop is CASSDLSQGSYEQYV. The CDR3, as DNA: TGTGCCAGCAGCGATCTTAGTCAGGGGAGCTACGAGCAGTACGTC.

The V and J genes are TRBV7-2 and TRBJ2-3, with 10 bases aligning to TRBD2. Trimming removed 1 base from V and 10 bases from J; junction bases left unmatched: 11. Per germline, CDR1 SGHTA and CDR2 FQGNSA. The CDR3 loop spans 16 amino acids. The CDR3 reads CASSLERTSGGISQYF. The CDR3 nucleotides are TGTGCCAGCAGCTTAGAACGGACTAGCGGTGGAATATCGCAGTATTTT. Combining the CDR3 with reference TRBV7-2 and TRBJ2-3 gives the whole variable domain GAGVSQSPSNKVTEKGKDVELRCDPISGHTALYWYRQSLGQGLEFLIYFQGNSAPDKSGLPSDRFSAERTGGSVSTLTIQRTQQEDSAVYLCASSLERTSGGISQYFGPGTRLTVL.

This sequence joins TRBV7-2 and TRBJ2-1; D perhaps matches TRBD2 (6 bases). Germline CDR1 SGHTA, CDR2 FQGNSA. The CDR3 sequence is 13 residues long. Between the trimmed V and J ends, which lost 5 bases and 9 bases, there was a span of 14 bases. The DNA for the CDR3 is TGTGCCAGCAGCCCGGGGACTGTCACTGAGCAGTTCTTC. Its translation: CASSPGTVTEQFF.

V and J are TRBV6-6 and TRBJ2-2, with TRBD1 identical over 8 bases. This CDR3 is 16 amino acids long. Germline V gives CDR1 MNHNY, CDR2 SVGAGI (reference sequence). V gave up 1 base and J gave up 4 bases; unmatched junction bases: 5. The CDR3, as DNA: TGTGCCAGCAGTTACTTGGACAGGGTGGGCACCGGGGAGCTGTTTTTT. It encodes CASSYLDRVGTGELFF.

V and J are TRBV6-5 and TRBJ2-7; 10 positions match TRBD2. CDR3 length: 14 amino acids. V dropped 6 bases and J dropped 3; count of bases not matched to a gene: 5. The V gene's germline CDR1 is MNHEY and CDR2 SVGAGI. DNA of the CDR3: TGTGCCAGCAGGTTCGGACTAGCGGTCTACGAGCAGTACTTC. It is translated as CASRFGLAVYEQYF.